The T cell receptor beta chain described here comes from a study of post-analysis software for immune sequencing data. General observations from the study: Relative to controls, patients with multiple sclerosis showed significantly lower normalized Chao1 diversity. With TRBV5-6, TRBV5-1 and TRBV20-1 included, about five TRBV segments were more frequent in patients than in controls.

TCR beta cDNA libraries included unique molecular identifiers. TCRdb itself ran the PCR reads through MiXCR, one entry per CDR3 protein. This sample yields roughly 800,000 distinct CDR3 sequences, of which about half are seen a single time; approximately 4.4% belongs to the top ten. On this clonotype itself: Its antigen is not known.

V was clipped by 0 bases and J by 3 bases, with 7 bases between them. CDR3 size: 14 residues. Germline V gives CDR1 SGHRS, CDR2 YFSETQ. The clonotype comes from a girl under 18 with multiple sclerosis. The rearrangement uses TRBV5-1 and TRBJ2-1; D call uncertain. The specimen was blood. In DNA form, the CDR3 reads TGCGCCAGCAGCTTGGCGCTAGACTACAATGAGCAGTTCTTC. Its translation: CASSLALDYNEQFF.